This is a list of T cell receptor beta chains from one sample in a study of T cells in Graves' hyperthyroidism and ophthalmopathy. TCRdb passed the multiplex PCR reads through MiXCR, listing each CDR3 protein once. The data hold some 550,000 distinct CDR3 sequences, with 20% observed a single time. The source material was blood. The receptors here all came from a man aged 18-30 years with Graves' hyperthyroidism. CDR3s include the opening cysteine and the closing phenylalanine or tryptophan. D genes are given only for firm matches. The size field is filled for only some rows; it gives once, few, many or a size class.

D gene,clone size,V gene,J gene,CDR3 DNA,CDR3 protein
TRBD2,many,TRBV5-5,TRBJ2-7,TGTGCCAGCTCAAGCGGGGCGGGAGAGCAGTACTTC,CASSSGAGEQYF
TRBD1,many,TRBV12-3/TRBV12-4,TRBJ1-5,TGTGCCAGCAGACGACAGGGACGCAATCAGCCCCAGCATTTT,CASRRQGRNQPQHF
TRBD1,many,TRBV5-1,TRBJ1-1,TGCGCCAGCAGCTTGGGATGGGACAGGGCGAACACTGAAGCTTTCTTT,CASSLGWDRANTEAFF
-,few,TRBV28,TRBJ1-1,TGTGCCACCGGGGCAGGGACTGAAGCTTTCTTT,CATGAGTEAFF
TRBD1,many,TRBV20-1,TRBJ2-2,TGCAGTGCTAACAGGGGAGACACCGGGGAGCTGTTTTTT,CSANRGDTGELFF
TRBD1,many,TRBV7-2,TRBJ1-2,TGTGCCAGCAGCTTAGGCCAGGGGGGATACTATGGCTACACCTTC,CASSLGQGGYYGYTF
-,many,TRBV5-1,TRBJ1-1,TGCGCCAGCGGCATCCTCCGTTCCAACACTGAAGCTTTCTTT,CASGILRSNTEAFF
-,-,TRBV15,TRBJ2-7,TGTGCCACCAGCGCGGGACAGAGCGAGCAGTACTTC,CATSAGQSEQYF
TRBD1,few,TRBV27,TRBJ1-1,TGTGCCAGCAGTCCAAGAAGGACAGGCGGTGAAGCTTTCTTT,CASSPRRTGGEAFF
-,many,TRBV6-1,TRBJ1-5,TGTGCCAGCAGTGAAGCTTCCGGGACCGCTGCCTTCAATCAGCCCCAGCATTTT,CASSEASGTAAFNQPQHF
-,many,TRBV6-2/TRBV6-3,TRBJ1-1,TGTGCCAGCAGTCTTCCCGGGACAAAAGCTGAAGCTTTCTTT,CASSLPGTKAEAFF
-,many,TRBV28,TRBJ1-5,TGTGCCAGCGGGCCGGGGGGTCAACAGCCCCAGCATTTT,CASGPGGQQPQHF
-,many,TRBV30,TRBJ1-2,TGTGCTACGAGGGGAGGGGTAAATGGCTACACCTTC,CATRGGVNGYTF
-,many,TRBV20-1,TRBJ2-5,TGCAGTGCCACCCCGGAGACCCAGTACTTC,CSATPETQYF
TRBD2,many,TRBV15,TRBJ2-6,TGTGCCACCAGCAGAGATAGCGGGGGATTCAGCTCTGGGGCCAACGTCCTGACTTTC,CATSRDSGGFSSGANVLTF
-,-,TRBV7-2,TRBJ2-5,TGTGCCAGCAGCTTACATGATCAAGAGACCCAGTACTTC,CASSLHDQETQYF
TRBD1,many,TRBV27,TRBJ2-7,TGTGCCAGCAGTTTAAAGGGGGCGGGCTCCTACGAGCAGTACTTC,CASSLKGAGSYEQYF
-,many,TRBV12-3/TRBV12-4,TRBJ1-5,TGTGCCAGCAGTTTAGCCGCTAGCAATCAGCCCCAGCATTTT,CASSLAASNQPQHF
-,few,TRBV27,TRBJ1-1,TGTGCCAGCAGAATAGCGATGGCAGGGAACACTGAAGCTTTCTTT,CASRIAMAGNTEAFF
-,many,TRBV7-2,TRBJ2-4,TGTGCCAGCAGCTTAGTTAGGGGCCCAAACATTCAGTACTTC,CASSLVRGPNIQYF
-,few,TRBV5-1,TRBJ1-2,TGCGCCAGCGGCGTTGGAGTTAACTATGGCTACACCTTC,CASGVGVNYGYTF
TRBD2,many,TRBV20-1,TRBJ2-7,TGCAGGGTAGCGGGGGGGCCCTACGAGCAGTACTTC,CRVAGGPYEQYF
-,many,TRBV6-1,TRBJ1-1,TGTGCCAGCATCCCTTCTCTGGGTATAGCTGAAGCTTTCTTT,CASIPSLGIAEAFF
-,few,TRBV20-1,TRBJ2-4,TGCAGTGCTAGAGGAGAGGGTGGGATAGCCAAAAACATTCAGTACTTC,CSARGEGGIAKNIQYF
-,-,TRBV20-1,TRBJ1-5,TGCAGTGCTAGGGAGTTTAGTCAGCCCCAGCATTTT,CSAREFSQPQHF
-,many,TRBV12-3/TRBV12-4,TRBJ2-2,TGTGCCAGCAGTTGGCCCCACCTAGAGGCCGGGGAGCTGTTTTTT,CASSWPHLEAGELFF
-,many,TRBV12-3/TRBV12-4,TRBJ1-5,TGTGCCAGCAGTTTAAATAGGGCGCGCAATCAGCCCCAGCATTTT,CASSLNRARNQPQHF
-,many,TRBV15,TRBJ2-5,TGTGCCACCAGCGACAGGCGACAAGAGACCCAGTACTTC,CATSDRRQETQYF
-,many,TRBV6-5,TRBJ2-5,TGTGCCAGCAGGGCCACAGGGTTGGAGACCCAGTACTTC,CASRATGLETQYF
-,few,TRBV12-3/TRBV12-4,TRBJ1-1,TGTGCCAGCAGTTCTAATCCGGCAAACACTGAAGCTTTCTTT,CASSSNPANTEAFF
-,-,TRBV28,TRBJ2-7,TGTGCCAGCAGTACTCGTAGGGGGAGAACGGAGCAGTACTTC,CASSTRRGRTEQYF
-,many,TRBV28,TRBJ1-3,TGTGCCAGCGGCACCTCTGGAAACACCATATATTTT,CASGTSGNTIYF
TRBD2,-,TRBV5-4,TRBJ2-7,TGTGCCAGCAGCTTGGTAGGTAGCGGGGTCGACTCGGAGTACTTC,CASSLVGSGVDSEYF
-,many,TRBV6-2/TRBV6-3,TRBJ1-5,TGTGCCAGCAGGGGCAGGAGGGACAATCAGCCCCAGCATTTT,CASRGRRDNQPQHF
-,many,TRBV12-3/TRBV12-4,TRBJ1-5,TGTGCCAGCAACCCCGGGACACCCAATCAGCCCCAGCATTTT,CASNPGTPNQPQHF
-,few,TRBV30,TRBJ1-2,TGTGCTACCGGCCCCCATGGAGGCTATGGCTACACCTTC,CATGPHGGYGYTF
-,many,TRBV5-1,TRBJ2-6,TGCGCCAGCAGCTGGACAGCGACTGGGGCCAACGTCCTGACTTTC,CASSWTATGANVLTF
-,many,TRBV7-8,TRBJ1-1,TGTGCCAGCAGCAGACCCCGGGACGAGGGCCCTACTGAAGCTTTCTTT,CASSRPRDEGPTEAFF
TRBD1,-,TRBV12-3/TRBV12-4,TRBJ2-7,TGTGCCAGCAGTCCTACCGGGACAGGGGGCAACGAGCAGTACTTC,CASSPTGTGGNEQYF
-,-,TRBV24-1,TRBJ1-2,TGTGCCACCAGTGAACTGGACAGCTCTGGCTACACCTTC,CATSELDSSGYTF
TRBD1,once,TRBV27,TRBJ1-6,TGTGCCAGCAGTTTAAGGGGGCTCTCACCCCTCCACTTT,CASSLRGLSPLHF
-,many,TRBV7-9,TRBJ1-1,TGTGCCAGCAGCTTAGCAGGAGGGCCGGGCACTGAAGCTTTCTTT,CASSLAGGPGTEAFF
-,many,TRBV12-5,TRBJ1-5,TGTGCTAGTGGTCCCCCATTGGGACAGCCCCAGCATTTT,CASGPPLGQPQHF
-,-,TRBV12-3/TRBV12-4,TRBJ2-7,TGTGCCAGCCGGGGAGACCTTTCCTACGAGCAGTACTTC,CASRGDLSYEQYF